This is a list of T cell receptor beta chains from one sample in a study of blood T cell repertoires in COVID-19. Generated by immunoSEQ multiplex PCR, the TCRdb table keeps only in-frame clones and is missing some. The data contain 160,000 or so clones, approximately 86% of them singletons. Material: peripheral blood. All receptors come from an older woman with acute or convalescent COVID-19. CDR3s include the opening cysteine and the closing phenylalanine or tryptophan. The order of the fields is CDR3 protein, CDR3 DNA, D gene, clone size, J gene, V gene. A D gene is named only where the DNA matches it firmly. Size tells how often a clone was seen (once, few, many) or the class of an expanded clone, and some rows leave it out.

CDR3aa: CASSPGTGGGQPQHF
CDR3nt: TGTGCCAGCTCACCTGGGACAGGGGGGGGTCAGCCCCAGCATTTT
d_gene: TRBD1
abundance: -
j_gene: TRBJ1-5
v_gene: TRBV18

CDR3aa: CASSLVGDPRAIYGYTF
CDR3nt: TGTGCCAGCAGTTTGGTAGGGGATCCCAGAGCTATCTATGGCTACACCTTC
d_gene: -
abundance: -
j_gene: TRBJ1-2
v_gene: TRBV27

CDR3aa: CASSLSNYGYTF
CDR3nt: TGTGCCAGCAGTTTGAGTAACTATGGCTACACCTTC
d_gene: -
abundance: -
j_gene: TRBJ1-2
v_gene: TRBV12-3/TRBV12-4

CDR3aa: CASSLGGTTGYGGYTF
CDR3nt: TGCGCCAGCAGCTTGGGGGGAACTACAGGTTATGGTGGCTACACCTTC
d_gene: -
abundance: -
j_gene: TRBJ1-2
v_gene: TRBV5-1

CDR3aa: CASSPRTGGGRNYGYTF
CDR3nt: TGTGCCAGCTCACCCAGAACAGGGGGCGGGAGGAACTATGGCTACACCTTC
d_gene: TRBD1
abundance: -
j_gene: TRBJ1-2
v_gene: TRBV18

CDR3aa: CAWSLGAYGYTF
CDR3nt: TGTGCCTGGAGTCTAGGGGCTTATGGCTACACCTTC
d_gene: -
abundance: -
j_gene: TRBJ1-2
v_gene: TRBV30

CDR3aa: CASSYRGGPLHF
CDR3nt: TGTGCCAGCAGTTACAGGGGAGGGCCCCTCCACTTT
d_gene: -
abundance: -
j_gene: TRBJ1-6
v_gene: TRBV6-5

CDR3aa: CASSSGQPQHF
CDR3nt: TGTGCCAGCAGTTCGGGTCAGCCCCAGCATTTT
d_gene: -
abundance: few
j_gene: TRBJ1-5
v_gene: TRBV12-3/TRBV12-4

CDR3aa: CASSLRPQDTEAFF
CDR3nt: TGTGCCAGCAGCTTACGCCCCCAGGACACTGAAGCTTTCTTT
d_gene: -
abundance: -
j_gene: TRBJ1-1
v_gene: TRBV7-2

CDR3aa: CASSSGGSGNTIYF
CDR3nt: TGTGCCAGCAGCTCAGGAGGGTCGGGAAACACCATATATTTT
d_gene: -
abundance: once
j_gene: TRBJ1-3
v_gene: TRBV11-3

CDR3aa: CATSVSPGATGGYTF
CDR3nt: TGTGCCACCAGTGTCTCCCCAGGGGCCACCGGCGGCTACACCTTC
d_gene: -
abundance: -
j_gene: TRBJ1-2
v_gene: TRBV24-1

CDR3aa: CASSHGPRGSGQYF
CDR3nt: TGTGCCAGCAGCCACGGGCCTCGGGGGTCGGGGCAGTACTTC
d_gene: -
abundance: -
j_gene: TRBJ2-7
v_gene: TRBV3-1/TRBV3-2

CDR3aa: CASSFSYSNQPQHF
CDR3nt: TGTGCCAGCAGCTTTAGTTATAGCAATCAGCCCCAGCATTTT
d_gene: -
abundance: -
j_gene: TRBJ1-5
v_gene: TRBV7-2

CDR3aa: CASETAGVGGTEAFF
CDR3nt: TGTGCCAGCGAAACGGCAGGGGTGGGCGGCACTGAAGCTTTCTTT
d_gene: -
abundance: few
j_gene: TRBJ1-1
v_gene: TRBV28

CDR3aa: CASSSQGASGANVLTF
CDR3nt: TGTGCCAGCAGCTCACAAGGGGCCTCTGGGGCCAACGTCCTGACTTTC
d_gene: -
abundance: -
j_gene: TRBJ2-6
v_gene: TRBV7-8

CDR3aa: CASSLFLGQGSGAFF
CDR3nt: TGTGCCAGCAGCTTGTTTCTGGGACAGGGTAGCGGAGCTTTCTTT
d_gene: TRBD1
abundance: -
j_gene: TRBJ1-1
v_gene: TRBV7-9

CDR3aa: CASSQGPGFNQPQHF
CDR3nt: TGTGCCAGCAGCCAAGGTCCAGGGTTTAATCAGCCCCAGCATTTT
d_gene: -
abundance: once
j_gene: TRBJ1-5
v_gene: TRBV3-1/TRBV3-2

CDR3aa: CASSLPDRLNTEAFF
CDR3nt: TGTGCCAGCAGCCTCCCCGACAGGCTGAACACTGAAGCTTTCTTT
d_gene: -
abundance: once
j_gene: TRBJ1-1
v_gene: TRBV14

CDR3aa: CASRSGTSDNEQFF
CDR3nt: TGTGCCAGCCGGAGCGGGACTAGCGATAATGAGCAGTTCTTC
d_gene: TRBD2
abundance: -
j_gene: TRBJ2-1
v_gene: TRBV2

CDR3aa: CASRSTGTGNGYTF
CDR3nt: TGTGCCAGTAGGAGCACCGGGACAGGGAATGGCTACACCTTC
d_gene: TRBD1
abundance: -
j_gene: TRBJ1-2
v_gene: TRBV19

CDR3aa: CASSRGLEAFF
CDR3nt: TGTGCCAGCTCACGAGGTCTTGAAGCTTTCTTT
d_gene: -
abundance: -
j_gene: TRBJ1-1
v_gene: TRBV18

CDR3aa: CASSKGGSGVGGEQFF
CDR3nt: TGTGCCAGCAGCAAAGGTGGTAGCGGGGTAGGGGGTGAGCAGTTCTTC
d_gene: TRBD2
abundance: once
j_gene: TRBJ2-1
v_gene: TRBV11-3

CDR3aa: CASSYGTGGRNEQFF
CDR3nt: TGCGCCAGCAGCTACGGGACAGGGGGCCGCAATGAGCAGTTCTTC
d_gene: TRBD1
abundance: -
j_gene: TRBJ2-1
v_gene: TRBV5-1

CDR3aa: CASSQSSDRGNEKLFF
CDR3nt: TGTGCCAGCAGCCAATCGTCAGACAGGGGTAATGAAAAACTGTTTTTT
d_gene: TRBD1
abundance: -
j_gene: TRBJ1-4
v_gene: TRBV3-1/TRBV3-2

CDR3aa: CASSQRGTGTYEQYF
CDR3nt: TGTGCCAGCAGCCAACGTGGGACAGGAACTTACGAGCAGTACTTC
d_gene: TRBD1
abundance: -
j_gene: TRBJ2-7
v_gene: TRBV14

CDR3aa: CASSWTGGTDTQYF
CDR3nt: TGTGCCAGCAGCTGGACAGGGGGCACAGATACGCAGTATTTT
d_gene: TRBD1
abundance: few
j_gene: TRBJ2-3
v_gene: TRBV7-2